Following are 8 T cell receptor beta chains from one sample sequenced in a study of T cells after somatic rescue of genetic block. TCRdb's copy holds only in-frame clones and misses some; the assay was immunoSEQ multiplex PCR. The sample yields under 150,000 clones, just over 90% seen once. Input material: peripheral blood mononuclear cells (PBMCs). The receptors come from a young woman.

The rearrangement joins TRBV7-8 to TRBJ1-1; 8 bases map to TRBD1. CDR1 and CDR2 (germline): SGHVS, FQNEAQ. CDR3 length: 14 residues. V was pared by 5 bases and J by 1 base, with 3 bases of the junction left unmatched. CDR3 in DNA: TGTGCCAGCAGCCGGGACAGGTCGAACACTGAAGCTTTCTTT. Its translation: CASSRDRSNTEAFF.

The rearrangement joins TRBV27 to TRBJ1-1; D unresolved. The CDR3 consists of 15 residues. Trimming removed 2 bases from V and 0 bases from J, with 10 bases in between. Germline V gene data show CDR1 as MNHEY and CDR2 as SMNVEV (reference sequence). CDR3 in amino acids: CASSLKRMMNTEAFF. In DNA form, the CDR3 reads TGTGCCAGCAGTTTAAAGCGAATGATGAACACTGAAGCTTTCTTT.

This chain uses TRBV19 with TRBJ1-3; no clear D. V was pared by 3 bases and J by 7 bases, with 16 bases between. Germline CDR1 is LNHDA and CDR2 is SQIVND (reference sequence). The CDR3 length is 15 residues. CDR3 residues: CASSIRSGEGNTIYF. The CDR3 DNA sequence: TGTGCCAGTAGTATCCGGAGCGGGGAAGGCAACACCATATATTTT.

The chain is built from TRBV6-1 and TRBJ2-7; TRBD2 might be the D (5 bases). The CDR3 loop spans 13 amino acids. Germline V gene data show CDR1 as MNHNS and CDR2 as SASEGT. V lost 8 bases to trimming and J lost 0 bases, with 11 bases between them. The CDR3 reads CASRGSPSYEQYF. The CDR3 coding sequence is TGTGCCAGCCGGGGAAGCCCCTCCTACGAGCAGTACTTC.

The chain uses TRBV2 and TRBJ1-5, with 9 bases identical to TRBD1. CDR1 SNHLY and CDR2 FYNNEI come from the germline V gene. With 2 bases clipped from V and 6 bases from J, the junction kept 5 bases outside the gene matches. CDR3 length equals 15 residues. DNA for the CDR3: TGTGCCAGCAGTGAATGGGGACAGGGAGGTCAGCCCCAGCATTTT. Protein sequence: CASSEWGQGGQPQHF. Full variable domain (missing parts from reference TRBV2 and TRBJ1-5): EPEVTQTPSHQVTQMGQEVILRCVPISNHLYFYWYRQILGQKVEFLVSFYNNEISEKSEIFDDQFSVERPDGSNFTLKIRSTKLEDSAMYFCASSEWGQGGQPQHFGDGTRLSIL.

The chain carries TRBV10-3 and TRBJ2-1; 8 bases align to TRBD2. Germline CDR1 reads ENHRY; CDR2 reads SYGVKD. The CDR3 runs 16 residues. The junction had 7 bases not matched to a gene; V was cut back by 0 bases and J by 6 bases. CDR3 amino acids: CAISESAGGTSNEQFF. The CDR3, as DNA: TGTGCCATCAGTGAGTCGGCGGGGGGCACTTCCAATGAGCAGTTCTTC.

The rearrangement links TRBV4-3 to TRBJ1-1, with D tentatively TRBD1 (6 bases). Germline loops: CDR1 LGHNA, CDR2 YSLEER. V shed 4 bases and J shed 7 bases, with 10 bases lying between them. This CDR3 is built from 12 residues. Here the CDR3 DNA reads TGCGCCAGCAGCCTCACGGACAGTGAAGCTTTCTTT. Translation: CASSLTDSEAFF.

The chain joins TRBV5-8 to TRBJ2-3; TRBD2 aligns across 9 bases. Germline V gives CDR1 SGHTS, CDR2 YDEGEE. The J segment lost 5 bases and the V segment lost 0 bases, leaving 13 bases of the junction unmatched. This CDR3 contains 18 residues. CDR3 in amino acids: CASSLARRSGGPQDTQYF. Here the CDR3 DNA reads TGTGCCAGCAGCTTGGCCCGTCGAAGCGGGGGGCCGCAAGATACGCAGTATTTT. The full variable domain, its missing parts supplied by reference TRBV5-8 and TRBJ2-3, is EAGVTQSPTHLIKTRGQQATLRCSPISGHTSVYWYQQALGLGLQFLLWYDEGEERNRGNFPPRFSGRQFPNYSSELNVNALELEDSALYLCASSLARRSGGPQDTQYFGPGTRLTVL.